This TCR beta chain was identified during a study of blood T cell repertoires in COVID-19. Study context: Some COVID-19 samples were acute and others convalescent; all came from the United States, Italy and Spain. In each case, the material was cDNA or gDNA derived from T cells, B-cell-depleted T cells, or PBMCs.

After removal of 1 base from V and 1 base from J, the junction contained 2 bases not matched to a gene. The CDR3 runs to 15 residues. In germline, CDR1 is LGHNA, CDR2 YNFKEQ. Generated by immunoSEQ multiplex PCR, the TCRdb table keeps only in-frame clones and is missing some. Here the sample spans about 160,000 clones, roughly 82% being singletons. This receptor was obtained from a man in his 70s with acute or convalescent COVID-19. The sample was peripheral blood. V gene TRBV4-2 combines with J gene TRBJ1-1; 8 bases align to TRBD1. The CDR3 DNA reads as TGTGCCAGCAGCCAAGGGGACAGGCAGAACACTGAAGCTTTCTTT. Translated, it gives CASSQGDRQNTEAFF.